The clone carrying this TCR beta chain was seen only a few times. Its cognate antigen is unknown. This sample is part of a study of T-cell memory formation after mild COVID-19. TCR alpha and TCR beta cDNA libraries carrying sample barcodes and UMIs were produced by 5'RACE using constant-segment primers. TCRdb called the 5' RACE reads again in MiXCR, with one record for every CDR3 protein. The table shows around 140,000 distinct CDR3 sequences, with under 30% occurring only once. Whole-study findings and limits: CD4/CD8 balance held among clones contracting day 15 to 85, and later expanders leaned CD4+.

Trimming took 0 bases from V and 5 from J, leaving 13 bases between them. Germline V gene sequence: CDR1 SGDLS, CDR2 YYNGEE. This CDR3 has 15 residues. Sequencing was performed on PBMCs or a T cell subset sorted from them (not recorded which). This TCR was recovered from an adult woman who had mild COVID-19 (a few samples of this study predate the infection). Cell type and time point are not known. The chain combines TRBV9 with TRBJ2-3; D is unclear. For the CDR3, the DNA is TGTGCCAGCAGCGTAGTCCCAGCGCTGAAAGATACGCAGTATTTT. The encoded protein is CASSVVPALKDTQYF.